This T cell receptor beta chain was identified during a study of T cells in tumors after PD-1 blockade. Study as a whole: No patient had prior checkpoint blockade, systemic immunosuppression, or radiotherapy within 4 weeks. Each patient got pembrolizumab 200 mg every 3 weeks or cemiplimab 350 mg every 2 weeks.

Only in-frame clones appear in the TCRdb table, and some are missing; sequencing was by immunoSEQ multiplex PCR. The table lists 30,000 to 35,000 clones, about three quarters of them singletons. Genomic DNA template from tumor biopsies or peripheral blood, 616 ng to 6,004 ng input. With V trimmed by 5 bases and J by 2 bases, 8 bases remained unmatched. This CDR3 contains 15 residues. Germline loops: CDR1 SGHRS, CDR2 YFSETQ. The chain joins TRBV5-1 to TRBJ1-1; 8 nucleotides align to TRBD1. Material: PBMCs, obtained after anti-PD-1 treatment. The TCR sequence derives from a human donor with basal cell carcinoma. CDR3 in DNA: TGCGCCAGCAGTTATCTGGACAGGGTCAACACTGAAGCTTTCTTT. Its translation: CASSYLDRVNTEAFF. The full variable domain, with the rest looked up from reference TRBV5-1 and TRBJ1-1, is KAGVTQTPRYLIKTRGQQVTLSCSPISGHRSVSWYQQTPGQGLQFLFEYFSETQRNKGNFPGRFSGRQFSNSRSEMNVSTLELGDSALYLCASSYLDRVNTEAFFGQGTRLTVV.